Presented here are 16 T cell receptor beta chains from one specimen sequenced in a study of T cell responses to AZD1222 COVID-19 vaccine. The repertoire was sequenced with immunoSEQ multiplex PCR; TCRdb's copy has only in-frame clones and lacks some. The table includes about 120,000 clones, more than 80% detected once. The source was peripheral blood, collected on day 0 of AZD1222 vaccination. These receptors were taken from an adult in good health.

The V call is TRBV7-6, the J call TRBJ2-5, with TRBD1 matching 9 bases. The V and J ends lost 3 bases and 5 bases, in that order; junction bases with no gene match: 7. Germline CDR1 and CDR2: SGHVS and FNYEAQ. CDR3 size: 15 residues. CDR3: CASSLGGQGGETQYF. The DNA of the CDR3 is TGTGCCAGCAGCTTGGGGGGACAGGGTGGTGAGACCCAGTACTTC.

This rearrangement joins TRBV7-8 to TRBJ2-5; D call uncertain. CDR1 is SGHVS and CDR2 is FQNEAQ in the germline V gene. The CDR3 is made up of 14 amino acids. The V end was cut by 2 bases, the J end by 0 bases, with 7 bases between. This chain's CDR3 is CASSLRRNQETQYF. DNA of the CDR3: TGTGCCAGCAGCTTACGCCGTAACCAAGAGACCCAGTACTTC.

The count of this clone is one. The J gene is TRBJ2-5, the V gene TRBV6-2 or TRBV6-3; D remains ambiguous. The CDR3 is 15 amino acids. V lost 2 bases and J 5 bases, leaving 15 bases between the germline ends. Germline V CDR1 and CDR2: MNHEY, SVGEGT. CDR3 residues: CASSYLGIMGETQYF. The CDR3 coding sequence is TGTGCCAGCAGTTACCTAGGTATTATGGGCGAGACCCAGTACTTC.

V gene TRBV7-2 combines with J gene TRBJ2-1, with D possibly TRBD1 on 6 matching bases. Germline lookup yields CDR1 SGHTA and CDR2 FQGNSA. V was trimmed by 3 bases and J by 0 bases, leaving 12 bases between them. The CDR3 has 16 residues. The CDR3 protein is CASSLFSRGSYNEQFF. Here the CDR3 DNA reads TGTGCCAGCAGCTTGTTCAGCAGGGGCTCCTACAATGAGCAGTTCTTC.

The CDR3 nucleotides are TGTGCCAGCAGCCGGGGACATCCGAACACTGAAGCTTTCTTT. Translated, it gives CASSRGHPNTEAFF. The chain uses TRBV7-8 and TRBJ1-1, with a possible D match to TRBD1 (6 bases). V was cut by 5 bases and J by 1 base, with 11 bases left in between. The CDR3 spans 14 residues. CDR1 is SGHVS, CDR2 FQNEAQ, per germline.

The chain combines TRBV4-3 with TRBJ1-1, with D maybe TRBD1 (6 bases). This CDR3 has 15 amino acids. The germline V gene has CDR1 LGHNA and CDR2 YSLEER. Trimming stripped 3 bases from V and 3 bases from J, with 14 bases between. CDR3 sequence reads: CASSHAGARDTEAFF. In DNA form, the CDR3 reads TGCGCCAGCAGCCATGCGGGGGCGCGGGACACTGAAGCTTTCTTT.

This clone appeared once. This chain joins TRBV6-5 and TRBJ1-1; possibly TRBD1 for D (6 bases). V was cut by 5 bases and J by 0 bases, with 10 bases left in between. CDR1 is MNHEY and CDR2 is SVGAGI in the germline V gene. The CDR3 is made up of 14 amino acids. The CDR3 protein is CASSIRTVNTEAFF. The CDR3 nucleotides read TGTGCCAGCAGTATCCGGACAGTGAACACTGAAGCTTTCTTT.

This chain links TRBV19 with TRBJ2-1; TRBD2 is a possible D gene (7 bases). Germline CDR1 and CDR2: LNHDA and SQIVND (reference sequence). The CDR3 loop spans 14 amino acids. V was trimmed by 5 bases and J by 4 bases, leaving 12 bases between them. The CDR3 nucleotides are TGTGCCAGTAGTGCGGGGGCCTTTTACAATGAGCAGTTCTTC. Translated: CASSAGAFYNEQFF.

This chain links TRBV18 with TRBJ1-2; 8 bases align to TRBD1. Trimming took 6 bases from V and 4 from J; bases not matched to a gene: 16. CDR3 length: 17 amino acids. The V gene's germline CDR1 is KGHSH and CDR2 LQKENI. The CDR3 coding sequence is TGTGCCAGCTCCCCGGTCCCGGGACAGGATGGGAGCTATGGCTACACCTTC. Translated, it gives CASSPVPGQDGSYGYTF.

This clone came up once. V gene TRBV19 combines with J gene TRBJ2-1, with 8 bases fitting TRBD2. After removal of 5 bases from V and 4 bases from J, the junction contained 1 base not matched to a gene. CDR3 size: 13 residues. From germline, CDR1 is LNHDA and CDR2 SQIVND (reference sequence). The CDR3 sequence is CASSREGYNEQFF. The CDR3 nucleotides are TGTGCCAGTAGTCGGGAGGGATACAATGAGCAGTTCTTC.

The chain recombines TRBV9 with TRBJ2-6; no firm D call. This CDR3 region has 13 residues. The germline gives CDR1 SGDLS, CDR2 YYNGEE. The V gene lost 5 bases and the J gene lost 4 bases, with 7 bases spanning the gap. The DNA for the CDR3 is TGTGCCAGCAGGGGAACCGGGGCCAACGTCCTGACTTTC. Amino acid sequence: CASRGTGANVLTF.

The CDR3 spells CASSYSLGRLSYEQYF. The CDR3 DNA sequence: TGTGCCAGCAGTTACTCTTTAGGCAGGCTGTCCTACGAGCAGTACTTC. The V and J genes are TRBV6-5 and TRBJ2-7; D remains unclear. V lost 0 bases and J lost 1, with 13 bases in between. CDR3 length: 16 amino acids. Germline V gene sequence: CDR1 MNHEY, CDR2 SVGAGI.

The genes are TRBV12-3 or TRBV12-4 and TRBJ2-3; no reliable D call. Trimming shortened V by 4 bases and J by 4 bases, and 6 bases separated the two germline ends. This CDR3 spans 12 amino acids. The CDR3 DNA sequence: TGTGCCAGCAGTTCAGGCCCAGATACGCAGTATTTT. Its translation is CASSSGPDTQYF.

The CDR3 is CATSRVWSGGEKLFF. CDR3 nucleotides: TGTGCCACCAGCAGAGTGTGGTCAGGGGGTGAAAAACTGTTTTTT. The V and J genes are TRBV15 and TRBJ1-4; 7 positions agree with TRBD1. Per the germline V gene, CDR1 is LNHNV and CDR2 is YYDKDF (reference sequence). Losses at the gene ends were 1 base for V and 7 bases for J; bases not matched to a gene: 6. The CDR3 contains 15 residues.

The chain joins TRBV6-5 to TRBJ2-7; TRBD1 or TRBD2 may be the D gene (5 bases each). The V and J ends lost 4 bases and 0 bases respectively, with 10 bases between them. The germline V gene encodes CDR1 MNHEY and CDR2 SVGAGI. This CDR3 has 14 residues. CDR3 sequence: CASSSGPGSYEQYF. The CDR3 DNA sequence: TGTGCCAGCAGTTCGGGACCGGGCTCCTACGAGCAGTACTTC.

The V call is TRBV9, the J call TRBJ1-6; possible D gene TRBD1, 5 bases. This CDR3 comprises 15 residues. Germline V gene sequence: CDR1 SGDLS, CDR2 YYNGEE. Trimming removed 4 bases from V and 4 bases from J, with 12 bases in between. The CDR3 loop reads CASSSSGGYNSPLHF. In DNA, the CDR3 is TGTGCCAGCAGCAGCAGCGGGGGGTATAATTCACCCCTCCACTTT.